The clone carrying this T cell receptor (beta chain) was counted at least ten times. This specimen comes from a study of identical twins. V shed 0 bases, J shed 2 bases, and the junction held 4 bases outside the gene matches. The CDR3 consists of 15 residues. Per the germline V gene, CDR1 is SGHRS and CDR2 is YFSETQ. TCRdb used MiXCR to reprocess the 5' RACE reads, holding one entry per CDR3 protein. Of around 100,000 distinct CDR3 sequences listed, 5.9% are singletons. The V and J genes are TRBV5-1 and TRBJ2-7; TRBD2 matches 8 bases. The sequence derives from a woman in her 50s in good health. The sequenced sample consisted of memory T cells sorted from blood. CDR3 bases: TGCGCCAGCAGCTTGGGGGCCGGGGGGGCCTACGAGCAGTACTTC. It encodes CASSLGAGGAYEQYF.